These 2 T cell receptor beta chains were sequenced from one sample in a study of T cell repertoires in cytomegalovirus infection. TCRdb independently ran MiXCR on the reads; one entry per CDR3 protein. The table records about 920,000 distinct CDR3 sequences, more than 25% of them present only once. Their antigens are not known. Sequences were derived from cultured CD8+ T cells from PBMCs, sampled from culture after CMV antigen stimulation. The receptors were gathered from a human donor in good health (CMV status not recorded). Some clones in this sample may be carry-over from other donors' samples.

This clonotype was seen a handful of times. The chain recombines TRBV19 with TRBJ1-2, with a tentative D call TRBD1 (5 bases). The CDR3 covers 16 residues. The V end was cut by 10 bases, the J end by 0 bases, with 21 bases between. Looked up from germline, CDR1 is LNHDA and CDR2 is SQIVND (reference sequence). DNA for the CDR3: TGTGCCACTTTTGGGGTGCAGGGATTTTCTAACTATGGCTACACCTTC. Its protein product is CATFGVQGFSNYGYTF.

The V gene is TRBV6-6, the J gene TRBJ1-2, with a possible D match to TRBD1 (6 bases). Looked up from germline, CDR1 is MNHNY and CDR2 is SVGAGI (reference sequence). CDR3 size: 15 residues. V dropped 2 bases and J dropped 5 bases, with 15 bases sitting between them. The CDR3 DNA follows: TGTGCCAGCAGTTACGTCCTAGGGGGTTTTTATGGCTACACCTTC. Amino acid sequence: CASSYVLGGFYGYTF.